A selection of T cell receptor beta chains follows, all from one sample in a study of T-cell reconstitution after alpha-beta-depleted transplantation in children. TCRdb reprocessed the PCR reads with MiXCR, giving one entry per CDR3 protein. The repertoire has roughly 240,000 distinct CDR3 sequences, roughly 7.7% of them found once; the top ten carry 6.3%. The sequencing used PBMCs, mostly from graft donor cells, collected 180 days after TCRalphabeta/CD19-depleted stem cell transplant. The receptors come from a male patient younger than 18 who had a stem cell transplant for acute lymphoblastic leukemia, so the T cells may come from the graft donor. Each CDR3 is given with its conserved first and last residue. Each record gives: clone size, D gene, J gene, V gene, CDR3 protein, CDR3 DNA. D genes are given only for firm matches. Size is omitted from some rows. Given values are once, few, many or a class for expanded clones.

clone_size: many
d_call: .
j_call: TRBJ1-3
v_call: TRBV7-3
cdr3_aa: CASSLSTTDVSGNTIYF
cdr3_nt: TGTGCCAGCAGCTTGTCCACGACAGATGTATCTGGAAACACCATATATTTT

clone_size: many
d_call: .
j_call: TRBJ2-5
v_call: TRBV27
cdr3_aa: CASSLSLGRGEETQYF
cdr3_nt: TGTGCCAGCAGTTTATCCTTGGGCAGGGGAGAAGAGACCCAGTACTTC

clone_size: few
d_call: .
j_call: TRBJ1-5
v_call: TRBV20-1
cdr3_aa: CSARDLQGNQPQHF
cdr3_nt: TGCAGTGCTAGAGATCTCCAGGGAAATCAGCCCCAGCATTTT

clone_size: many
d_call: .
j_call: TRBJ2-3
v_call: TRBV27
cdr3_aa: CASSLPDGSDTQYF
cdr3_nt: TGTGCCAGCAGTCTCCCGGACGGCTCGGATACGCAGTATTTT

clone_size: .
d_call: .
j_call: TRBJ1-2
v_call: TRBV20-1
cdr3_aa: CSASSLDTRYGYTF
cdr3_nt: TGCAGTGCTAGCTCCCTTGACACCCGCTATGGCTACACCTTC

clone_size: many
d_call: .
j_call: TRBJ1-5
v_call: TRBV6-5
cdr3_aa: CASSRLNQPQHF
cdr3_nt: TGTGCCAGCAGCCGCCTGAATCAGCCCCAGCATTTT

clone_size: few
d_call: TRBD1
j_call: TRBJ1-2
v_call: TRBV7-8
cdr3_aa: CASSLSPTGGYGYTF
cdr3_nt: TGTGCCAGCAGCCTATCCCCGACAGGGGGATATGGCTACACCTTC

clone_size: many
d_call: TRBD2
j_call: TRBJ2-7
v_call: TRBV2
cdr3_aa: CASQGLAASSYEQYF
cdr3_nt: TGTGCTTCCCAGGGACTAGCGGCGAGCTCCTACGAGCAGTACTTC

clone_size: many
d_call: .
j_call: TRBJ1-5
v_call: TRBV10-2
cdr3_aa: CASSEPGRDQPQHF
cdr3_nt: TGCGCCAGCAGTGAGCCAGGGAGGGATCAGCCCCAGCATTTT

clone_size: .
d_call: .
j_call: TRBJ2-7
v_call: TRBV18
cdr3_aa: CASSLRDNSYEQYF
cdr3_nt: TGTGCCAGCTCGCTCCGGGACAACTCCTACGAGCAGTACTTC

clone_size: many
d_call: TRBD2
j_call: TRBJ2-5
v_call: TRBV7-7
cdr3_aa: CASSLFSGRITETQYF
cdr3_nt: TGTGCTAGCAGCCTCTTTAGCGGGAGAATTACGGAGACCCAGTACTTC

clone_size: many
d_call: TRBD1
j_call: TRBJ2-1
v_call: TRBV5-1
cdr3_aa: CASTTFPRPGQEQFF
cdr3_nt: TGCGCCAGCACCACCTTCCCACGCCCGGGACAGGAGCAGTTCTTC

clone_size: .
d_call: .
j_call: TRBJ2-7
v_call: TRBV27
cdr3_aa: CASSFKLGATYEQYF
cdr3_nt: TGTGCCAGCAGTTTTAAGCTGGGTGCAACCTACGAGCAGTACTTC

clone_size: many
d_call: .
j_call: TRBJ2-5
v_call: TRBV20-1
cdr3_aa: CSARDGGTPQETQYF
cdr3_nt: TGCAGTGCTAGAGATGGAGGGACACCTCAAGAGACCCAGTACTTC

clone_size: few
d_call: .
j_call: TRBJ2-5
v_call: TRBV20-1
cdr3_aa: CSARDGTGHQETQYF
cdr3_nt: TGCAGTGCTAGAGATGGAACGGGACACCAAGAGACCCAGTACTTC

clone_size: many
d_call: TRBD2
j_call: TRBJ2-1
v_call: TRBV7-8
cdr3_aa: CASSWGLAGEGRTNEQFF
cdr3_nt: TGTGCCAGCAGCTGGGGACTAGCGGGAGAGGGGAGGACGAATGAGCAGTTCTTC